The 5 T cell receptor beta chains below all came from one sample that was sequenced in a study of T cells expressing NK-cell markers. TCRdb derives one entry per CDR3 protein from the 5' RACE reads, leaving out DNA. The listing contains 150,000 to 180,000 distinct CDR3 sequences. Sequenced material: blood T cells: a sorted CD56 or NKG2C T cell subset, CD4+ or CD8+ T cells, or bulk PBMC T cells (not recorded which). The origin of the receptors is a woman in her fifties or sixties in good health.

This sequence joins TRBV4-2 and TRBJ1-2; as DNA is missing, the TRBD1 call by TCRdb cannot be tested. Per germline, CDR1 LGHNA and CDR2 YNFKEQ. This CDR3 is built from 17 residues. CDR3 in amino acids: CASSQHGTGDLNYGYTF.

The chain uses TRBV20-1 and TRBJ1-2. The CDR3 runs to 12 residues. Germline assignment: CDR1 DFQATT and CDR2 SNEGSKA (reference sequence). CDR3 residues: CSASDTDYGYTF.

This clonotype counts as medium-sized by frequency. The chain carries TRBV4-1 and TRBJ2-1; TCRdb returns TRBD1, unconfirmable since there is no DNA. Germline V lookup: CDR1 MGHRA, CDR2 YSYEKL. The CDR3 is 16 residues long. The CDR3 protein is CASSPISGTDYNEQFF.

V gene TRBV5-6 combines with J gene TRBJ2-1; no DNA is available, so the TRBD2 call from TCRdb remains unchecked. Germline loops: CDR1 SGHDT, CDR2 YYEEEE. The CDR3 is made up of 14 amino acids. The CDR3 loop reads CASSGTSGDNEQFF.

This sequence joins TRBV5-6 and TRBJ1-1; TCRdb's assignment of TRBD1 cannot be checked, as there is no DNA. CDR1 is SGHDT, CDR2 YYEEEE, per germline. The CDR3 loop spans 16 amino acids. CDR3 region: CASSLWQGQKNTEAFF.